This T cell receptor beta chain is drawn from a study of shared clonotypes between healthy human individuals. General study points: Naive subsets generally exceeded memory subsets in estimated richness. Four donors had 4% to 5% of their naive CD4 clonotypes in common.

This CDR3 contains 15 residues. The V end was cut by 2 bases, the J end by 0 bases, with 8 bases between. Germline CDR1 and CDR2: MNHNY and SVGAGI (reference sequence). CD45RO negativity and positive selection for CCR7 defined naive CD8 cells, a population that excluded terminally differentiated effector memory CD45RA+ cells. Profiled with immunoSEQ multiplex PCR; TCRdb holds only in-frame clones, not every one. The table includes 450,000 to 700,000 clones, roughly 95% detected once. To note about this clone: Its specificity is not known.

The sample consisted of naive CD8+ T cells sorted from blood. The source is a woman aged 30 to 39 in good health. The chain combines TRBV6-6 with TRBJ2-4, with D possibly being TRBD1 or TRBD2 (5 bases each). The CDR3 DNA is TGTGCCAGCAGTTACCGAGGGGAAGCCAAAAACATTCAGTACTTC. As protein: CASSYRGEAKNIQYF.